This record covers a single T cell receptor beta chain. Time point specified: pre-sensitization, week 0. Indicated treatment: therapeutic diphenylcyclopropenone sensitization with weekly scalp DPC. Germline V gene sequence: CDR1 SEHNR, CDR2 FQNEAQ (reference sequence). J gave up 1 base and V 5 bases, and 15 bases lay outside the gene matches. There are 21 residues in the CDR3. This entry comes from a study of human T cells and chemical hapten exposure. TCRdb reanalysed the RACE reads using MiXCR and keeps one entry per CDR3 protein. Among under 110,000 distinct CDR3 sequences listed, 9.5% to 15% were seen once.

The sequence came from a woman between 50 and 59 years old with alopecia areata. Some clones in this sample may be carry-over from other donors' samples. The sample in question was whole blood, obtained in connection with sensitization to the hapten diphenylcyclopropenone (DPC). This rearrangement joins TRBV7-9 to TRBJ2-1; 15 nucleotides match TRBD2. This chain's CDR3 is CASSPPRGLAGGIGSYNEQFF. The CDR3 bases are TGTGCCAGCAGCCCCCCCCGGGGACTAGCGGGAGGTATCGGGTCCTACAATGAGCAGTTCTTC.